The next 21 T cell receptor beta chains were all read from a single sample in a study of OX40 agonist ivuxolimab in advanced cancers. The repertoire was sequenced with immunoSEQ multiplex PCR; TCRdb's copy has only in-frame clones and lacks some. The table records some 50,000 clones, 80% to 90% of them present only once. This material consisted of CD4+ or CD8+ T cells sorted from blood, taken in a trial of the OX40 agonist ivuxolimab. Receptors were obtained from an adult with an advanced solid tumor such as melanoma, head and neck, liver or kidney cancer.

The V gene is TRBV28, the J gene TRBJ1-4; D unresolved. CDR1 is MDHEN, CDR2 SYDVKM, per germline. The CDR3 totals 14 residues. The V end lost 2 bases, the J end lost 8 bases, and 12 bases lay between the germline ends. CDR3 sequence reads: CASSLVAKREKLFF. CDR3 DNA: TGTGCCAGCAGTTTAGTTGCGAAGAGGGAAAAACTGTTTTTT.

The genes are TRBV7-2 and TRBJ2-5; 9 nucleotides agree with TRBD2. The CDR3 is made up of 17 amino acids. V lost 5 bases to trimming and J lost 3 bases; unmatched junction nucleotides: 13. Looked up from germline, CDR1 is SGHTA and CDR2 is FQGNSA. CDR3 protein: CASSTSGPRLAEETQYF. DNA of the CDR3: TGTGCCAGCAGCACCTCGGGGCCGAGACTAGCGGAAGAGACCCAGTACTTC.

The chain has TRBV2 and TRBJ2-7; D is unresolved. Trimming shortened V by 5 bases and J by 3 bases, and 14 bases separated the two germline ends. The CDR3 has 14 residues. From germline, CDR1 is SNHLY and CDR2 FYNNEI. CDR3: CASSRSLNGYEQYV. CDR3 bases: TGTGCCAGCAGTCGGAGTCTGAACGGCTACGAGCAGTACGTC.

The genes are TRBV5-1 and TRBJ1-1; D gene unclear. The V end lost 0 bases, the J end lost 6 bases, and 9 bases lay between the germline ends. This CDR3 contains 13 residues. Germline V gene sequence: CDR1 SGHRS, CDR2 YFSETQ. CDR3 loop: CASSLVGSPEAFF. The CDR3 coding sequence is TGCGCCAGCAGCTTGGTCGGGTCCCCTGAAGCTTTCTTT.

Worth noting for this clone: It is unclear where the CDR3 begins or ends on the DNA, so no DNA is shown, and the CDR3 is as TCRdb lists it. The gene calls are TRBV12-5 and TRBJ1-1. Germline values: CDR1 LGHNT, CDR2 FRNRAP. Termini included, the CDR3 measures 14 amino acids. The CDR3 here is CASGLVGGGSRTFF.

About this clone itself: One end of the junction fails to match germline, which may point to a read error. The chain employs TRBV30 and TRBJ1-2; D is undetermined. The germline V gene encodes CDR1 GTSNPN and CDR2 SVGIG (reference sequence). The CDR3 has 10 residues. CDR3 in amino acids: CAWSSHEVSF. The CDR3, as DNA: TGTGCCTGGAGTTCACATGAAGTGAGCTTC.

The V and J genes are TRBV27 and TRBJ1-1; 8 positions agree with TRBD1. Trimming removed 7 bases from V and 3 bases from J; junction bases left unmatched: 7. Germline lookup yields CDR1 MNHEY and CDR2 SMNVEV (reference sequence). CDR3 length equals 14 residues. The chain's CDR3 is CASTSGQADTEAFF. The CDR3 DNA reads as TGTGCCAGCACCTCGGGACAGGCGGACACTGAAGCTTTCTTT.

The chain has TRBV30 and TRBJ2-1; D is uncertain. The CDR3 has 13 amino acids. The V end was cut by 0 bases, the J end by 6 bases, with 9 bases between. Germline CDR1 GTSNPN, CDR2 SVGIG (reference sequence). The CDR3 protein is CAWSVQPSNEQFF. The DNA of the CDR3 is TGTGCCTGGAGTGTACAGCCCAGCAATGAGCAGTTCTTC. The complete variable domain, with remaining parts taken from reference TRBV30 and TRBJ2-1, reads SQTIHQWPATLVQPVGSPLSLECTVEGTSNPNLYWYRQAAGRGLQLLFYSVGIGQISSEVPQNLSASRPQDRQFILSSKKLLLSDSGFYLCAWSVQPSNEQFFGPGTRLTVL.

V and J are TRBV18 and TRBJ2-5; 8 bases are a match to TRBD2. Germline assignment: CDR1 KGHSH and CDR2 LQKENI. J gave up 5 bases and V 3 bases, and 5 bases lay outside the gene matches. The CDR3 length is 14 residues. CDR3 in amino acids: CASSPATSVETQYF. DNA of the CDR3: TGTGCCAGCTCACCGGCGACTAGCGTTGAGACCCAGTACTTC.

V gene TRBV19 combines with J gene TRBJ2-7, with 14 bases matching TRBD2. V shed 5 bases, J shed 1 base, and the junction held 16 bases outside the gene matches. Germline V gene lookup returns CDR1 LNHDA and CDR2 SQIVND (reference sequence). The CDR3 covers 20 residues. CDR3 nucleotide sequence: TGTGCCAGTAGTTCCGGCTGGGGGACTAGCGGGAGTGGAAGATCCTACGAGCAGTACTTC. It translates to CASSSGWGTSGSGRSYEQYF.

The chain employs TRBV7-9 and TRBJ2-3; D ambiguous. The CDR3 runs 15 residues. V was shortened by 2 bases and J by 4 bases, with 13 bases between the two germline ends. Germline CDR1 SEHNR, CDR2 FQNEAQ (reference sequence). Here the CDR3 DNA reads TGTGCCAGCAGCTTATTCCCGCCAAGGTCAGATACGCAGTATTTT. Residues: CASSLFPPRSDTQYF.

V and J are TRBV11-2 and TRBJ1-5, with D perhaps matching TRBD1 (6 bases). The CDR3 extends over 15 amino acids. Deletions cut 5 bases from V and 4 bases from J, with 15 bases between. From germline, CDR1 is SGHAT and CDR2 FQNNGV. The CDR3 DNA reads TGTGCCAGCAGCCCGTCAGGGGTCGGGAATCAGCCCCAGCATTTT. Residues: CASSPSGVGNQPQHF.

In DNA form, the CDR3 reads TGCGCCAGCAGCATGGAGGTTGGGGTACCAGCTTTCTTT. The encoded protein is CASSMEVGVPAFF. The chain joins TRBV5-1 to TRBJ1-1; no definite D call. The length of the CDR3 is 13 residues. V gave up 4 bases and J gave up 10 bases, with 17 bases separating them. The V gene's germline CDR1 is SGHRS and CDR2 YFSETQ.

The rearrangement joins TRBV27 to TRBJ2-2, with D hard to call. Between the trimmed V and J ends, which lost 3 bases and 1 base, there was a span of 6 bases. The CDR3 is 14 residues long. Germline CDR1 MNHEY, CDR2 SMNVEV (reference sequence). The CDR3 protein is CASSFNWNTGELFF. CDR3 DNA: TGTGCCAGCAGTTTTAACTGGAACACCGGGGAGCTGTTTTTT.

The CDR3 is CASSAGLAGRGSTGELFF. DNA of the CDR3: TGTGCCAGCAGCGCCGGACTAGCGGGGAGGGGAAGCACCGGGGAGCTGTTTTTT. The rearrangement joins TRBV5-4 to TRBJ2-2, with TRBD2 matching over 12 bases. Germline CDR1 is SGHNT and CDR2 is YYREEE (reference sequence). The J segment lost 4 bases and the V segment lost 4 bases, leaving 11 bases of the junction unmatched. CDR3 length: 18 residues.

A few counts support this clone. V usage is TRBV30 and J usage is TRBJ1-1; 7 positions match TRBD1. This CDR3 region has 15 residues. With V trimmed by 0 bases and J by 5 bases, 9 bases remained unmatched. The V gene's germline CDR1 is GTSNPN and CDR2 SVGIG (reference sequence). CDR3: CAWSVPDRVRTEAFF. Written as DNA, the CDR3 is TGTGCCTGGAGTGTCCCAGACAGGGTCAGGACTGAAGCTTTCTTT. The full variable domain, its missing parts supplied by reference TRBV30 and TRBJ1-1, is SQTIHQWPATLVQPVGSPLSLECTVEGTSNPNLYWYRQAAGRGLQLLFYSVGIGQISSEVPQNLSASRPQDRQFILSSKKLLLSDSGFYLCAWSVPDRVRTEAFFGQGTRLTVV.

This clone is deemed medium-sized (0.01 to 0.1%). The sample has other DNA sequences that encode this CDR3 too. The V and J genes are TRBV2 and TRBJ2-1, with TRBD1 matching 10 bases. Germline CDR1 reads SNHLY; CDR2 reads FYNNEI. The CDR3 spans 14 residues. V lost 6 bases and J lost 9; bases outside the gene matches: 8. The CDR3 nucleotides are TGTGCCAGCAGGCCGGGACAGGGGCGGTCTGAGCAGTTCTTC. It translates to CASRPGQGRSEQFF. Looking up the rest from reference TRBV2 and TRBJ2-1 gives the full variable domain: EPEVTQTPSHQVTQMGQEVILRCVPISNHLYFYWYRQILGQKVEFLVSFYNNEISEKSEIFDDQFSVERPDGSNFTLKIRSTKLEDSAMYFCASRPGQGRSEQFFGPGTRLTVL.

The chain has TRBV7-2 and TRBJ2-1, with TRBD1 as a possible D gene (6 bases). From germline, CDR1 is SGHTA and CDR2 FQGNSA. There are 18 residues in the CDR3. V lost 0 bases to trimming and J lost 7 bases, with 22 bases between them. The CDR3 DNA reads TGTGCCAGCAGCTTAGCACCCGGGTATTCCACAGGGAAAAATGAGCAGTTCTTC. Encoded protein: CASSLAPGYSTGKNEQFF.

The rearrangement links TRBV19 to TRBJ2-1; 15 bases are a match to TRBD2. V lost 4 bases, J lost 3 bases, and 4 bases stayed unmatched. This CDR3 spans 17 amino acids. Germline CDR1 LNHDA, CDR2 SQIVND (reference sequence). The CDR3 DNA sequence: TGTGCCAGTAGTAGGACTAGCGGGAGGGGGGGCTACAATGAGCAGTTCTTC. It encodes CASSRTSGRGGYNEQFF. The full variable domain, in which reference TRBV19 and TRBJ2-1 provide the parts outside the CDR3, is DGGITQSPKYLFRKEGQNVTLSCEQNLNHDAMYWYRQDPGQGLRLIYYSQIVNDFQKGDIAEGYSVSREKKESFPLTVTSAQKNPTAFYLCASSRTSGRGGYNEQFFGPGTRLTVL.

V and J are TRBV6-1 and TRBJ1-1; 7 nucleotides line up with TRBD1. V was clipped by 4 bases and J by 0 bases; unmatched bases: 5. Germline loops: CDR1 MNHNS, CDR2 SASEGT. The CDR3 length is 15 residues. CDR3 in amino acids: CASSVYTGVNTEAFF. The CDR3 DNA sequence: TGTGCCAGCAGTGTCTATACAGGGGTGAACACTGAAGCTTTCTTT.

The chain recombines TRBV18 with TRBJ2-7; 7 bases are shared with TRBD1. V lost 5 bases, J lost 1 base, and 2 bases stayed unmatched. The CDR3 totals 13 residues. Germline CDR1 is KGHSH and CDR2 is LQKENI. In DNA, the CDR3 is TGTGCCAGCTCAGAGGGACAGTCCTACGAGCAGTACGTC. This gives the protein CASSEGQSYEQYV.